What follows describes a single TCR beta chain. RNA was extracted with the RNeasy kit, and a quantity of roughly 0.45 to 1 ug was reverse transcribed using random hexamers. MiXCR, run by TCRdb on the immunoSEQ multiplex PCR reads, gives a single entry per CDR3 protein. This table has around 140,000 distinct CDR3 sequences, 65% to 90% appearing once. CD8+ and CD4+ T cells from blood underwent TCR beta sequencing, which was carried out in a high-throughput format. This sample is part of a study of CD8 T cells in Susac syndrome. This TCR came from a human donor with multiple sclerosis. Sequencing was carried out using CD8+ T cells from PBMCs.

The CDR3 here is CASSQRGPRGYGYTF. CDR3 coding DNA: TGCGCCAGCAGCCAACGAGGGCCAAGAGGCTATGGCTACACCTTC. The chain carries TRBV4-1 and TRBJ1-2; D is unclear. V gave up 2 bases and J gave up 4 bases, with 14 bases separating them. This CDR3 is 15 amino acids long. Germline loops: CDR1 MGHRA, CDR2 YSYEKL.